Listed here is a single TCR beta chain. Its specificity is not known. The data belong to a study of beta chain features in type 1 diabetes. Study in general: The samples had 107,917,701 sorted cells examined in all. Study-level findings and limits: Moderate but significant shortening of TCRB CDR3s was recorded in all four CD4+ subsets from Type 1 diabetes patients. A possible short-template PCR bias applies equally to patients and controls. The influence of HLA type on TCRB rearrangement stayed undetermined.

As every portion of the isolated RNA was reverse transcribed, the sequencing read expressed TCRB transcripts. Method: immunoSEQ multiplex PCR; TCRdb's copy keeps in-frame clones and lacks some. The sample comprises tens of thousands of clones, approximately 52% of which are singletons, and 2% to 3% rests with the top ten. From germline, CDR1 is MNHNS and CDR2 SASEGT. The CDR3 extends over 13 amino acids. The V gene lost 5 bases and the J gene lost 5 bases, with 13 bases spanning the gap. The sequence came from a middle-aged woman with type 1 diabetes. This rearrangement joins TRBV6-1 to TRBJ2-7; tentatively, D is TRBD1 (5 bases). The sample consisted of Tregs from blood. The DNA for the CDR3 is TGTGCCAGCAGTTCTGGCCAGGGTGACGAGCAGTACTTC. Amino acid sequence: CASSSGQGDEQYF.